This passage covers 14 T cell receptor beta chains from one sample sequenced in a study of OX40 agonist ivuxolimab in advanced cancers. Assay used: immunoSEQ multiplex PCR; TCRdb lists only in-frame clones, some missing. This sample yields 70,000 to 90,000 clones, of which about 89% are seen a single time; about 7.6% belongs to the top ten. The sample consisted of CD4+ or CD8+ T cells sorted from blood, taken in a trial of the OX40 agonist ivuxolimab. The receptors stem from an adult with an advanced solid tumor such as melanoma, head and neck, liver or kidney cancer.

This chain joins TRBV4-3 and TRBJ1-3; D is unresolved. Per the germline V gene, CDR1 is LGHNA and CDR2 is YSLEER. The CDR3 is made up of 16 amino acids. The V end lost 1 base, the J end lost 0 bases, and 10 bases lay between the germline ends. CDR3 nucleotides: TGCGCCAGCAGCCAAGCTGGGAGCTACTCTGGAAACACCATATATTTT. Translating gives CASSQAGSYSGNTIYF.

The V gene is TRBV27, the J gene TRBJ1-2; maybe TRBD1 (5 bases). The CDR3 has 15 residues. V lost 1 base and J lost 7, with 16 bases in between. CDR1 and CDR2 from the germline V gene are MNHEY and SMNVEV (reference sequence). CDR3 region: CASSLWRGRWSGYTF. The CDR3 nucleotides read TGTGCCAGCAGTTTATGGCGGGGCAGATGGTCTGGCTACACCTTC.

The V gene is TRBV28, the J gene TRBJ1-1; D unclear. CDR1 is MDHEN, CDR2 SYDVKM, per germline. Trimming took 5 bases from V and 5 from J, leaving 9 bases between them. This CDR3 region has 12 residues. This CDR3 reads CASSPDGTEAFF. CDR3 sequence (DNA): TGTGCCAGCAGTCCGGACGGGACTGAAGCTTTCTTT.

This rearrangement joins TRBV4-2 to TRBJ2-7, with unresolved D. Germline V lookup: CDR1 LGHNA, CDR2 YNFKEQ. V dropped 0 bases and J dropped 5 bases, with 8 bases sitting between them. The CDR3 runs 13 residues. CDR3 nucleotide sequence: TGTGCCAGCAGCCAAGAGCCCAGCAACGAGCAGTACTTC. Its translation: CASSQEPSNEQYF.

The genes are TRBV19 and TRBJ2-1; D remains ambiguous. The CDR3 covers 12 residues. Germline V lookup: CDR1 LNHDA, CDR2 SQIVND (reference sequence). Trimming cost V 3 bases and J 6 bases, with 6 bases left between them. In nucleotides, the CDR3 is TGTGCCAGTAGTATGGGCGGCAATGAGCAGTTCTTC. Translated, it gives CASSMGGNEQFF.

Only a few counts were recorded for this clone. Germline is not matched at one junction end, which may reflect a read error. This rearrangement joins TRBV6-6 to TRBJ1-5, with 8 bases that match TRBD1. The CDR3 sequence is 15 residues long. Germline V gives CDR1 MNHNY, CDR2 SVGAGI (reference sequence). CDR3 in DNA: TGTGCCACCAGTTCGGACAGGGTATACGATCAGCCCCAGCATTTT. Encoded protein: CATSSDRVYDQPQHF.

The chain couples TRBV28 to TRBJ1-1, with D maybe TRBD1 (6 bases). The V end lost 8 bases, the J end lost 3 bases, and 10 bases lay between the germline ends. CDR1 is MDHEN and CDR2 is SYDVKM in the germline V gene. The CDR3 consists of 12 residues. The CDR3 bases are TGTGCCAGCTCCCAGGGGCACACTGAAGCTTTCTTT. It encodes CASSQGHTEAFF.

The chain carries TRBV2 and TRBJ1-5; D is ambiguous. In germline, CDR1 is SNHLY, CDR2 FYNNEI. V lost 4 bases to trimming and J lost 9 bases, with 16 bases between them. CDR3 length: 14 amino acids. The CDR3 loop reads CASSGYRTGGPQHF. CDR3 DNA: TGTGCCAGCAGTGGTTACCGGACCGGCGGGCCCCAGCATTTT.

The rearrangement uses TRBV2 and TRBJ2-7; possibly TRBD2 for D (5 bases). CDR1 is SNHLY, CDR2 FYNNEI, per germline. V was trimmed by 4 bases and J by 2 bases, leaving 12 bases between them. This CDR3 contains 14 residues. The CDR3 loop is CASSAGLEAYEQYF. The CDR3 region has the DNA TGTGCCAGCAGTGCAGGACTCGAGGCCTACGAGCAGTACTTC.

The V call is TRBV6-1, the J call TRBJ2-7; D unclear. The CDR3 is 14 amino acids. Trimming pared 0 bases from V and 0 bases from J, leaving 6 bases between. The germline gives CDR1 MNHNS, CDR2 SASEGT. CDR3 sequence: CASSEAGSSYEQYF. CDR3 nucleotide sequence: TGTGCCAGCAGTGAAGCGGGCAGCTCCTACGAGCAGTACTTC.

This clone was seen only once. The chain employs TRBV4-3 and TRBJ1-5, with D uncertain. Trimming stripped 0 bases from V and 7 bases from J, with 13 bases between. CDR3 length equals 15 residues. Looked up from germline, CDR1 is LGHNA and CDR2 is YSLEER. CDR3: CASSQDPSTSQPQHF. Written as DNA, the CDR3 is TGCGCCAGCAGCCAAGATCCGTCCACGAGCCAGCCCCAGCATTTT.

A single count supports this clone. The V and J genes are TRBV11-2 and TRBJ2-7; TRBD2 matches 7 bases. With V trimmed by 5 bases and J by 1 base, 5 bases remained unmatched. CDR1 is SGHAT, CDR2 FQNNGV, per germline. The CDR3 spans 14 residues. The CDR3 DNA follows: TGTGCCAGCAGCGTGGGGGGGGGATCCTACGAGCAGTACGTC. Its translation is CASSVGGGSYEQYV.

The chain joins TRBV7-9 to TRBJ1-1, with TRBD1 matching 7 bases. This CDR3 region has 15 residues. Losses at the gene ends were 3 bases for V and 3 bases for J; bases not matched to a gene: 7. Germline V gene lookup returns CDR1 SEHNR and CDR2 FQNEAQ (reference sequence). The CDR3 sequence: CASSFWVGGDTEAFF. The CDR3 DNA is TGTGCCAGCAGCTTTTGGGTAGGGGGCGACACTGAAGCTTTCTTT.

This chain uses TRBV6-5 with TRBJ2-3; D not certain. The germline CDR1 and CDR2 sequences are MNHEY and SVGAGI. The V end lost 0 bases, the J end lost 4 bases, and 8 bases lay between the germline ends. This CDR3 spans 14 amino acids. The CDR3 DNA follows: TGTGCCAGCAGTTACTCGGTCCCCTCAGATACGCAGTATTTT. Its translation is CASSYSVPSDTQYF.